This record covers a single TCR beta chain. This record belongs to a study of T cells in tuberculosis. In the study overall: CD1B tetramers identified T cells specific for mycobacterial lipid GMM.

Thawed, overnight-rested PBMC were stained with GMM-loaded CD1B tetramer, viability dye and anti-CD3, then sorted. C32 glucose monomycolate from Rhodococcus equi was loaded onto the CD1B tetramers. Profiling relied on immunoSEQ multiplex PCR, and the TCRdb table lists in-frame clones only, not all of them. The sample lists about 58,000 clones; 70% to 90% were seen once. Germline V gene lookup returns CDR1 SGHRS and CDR2 YFSETQ. V was trimmed by 1 base and J by 1 base, leaving 6 bases between them. The CDR3 sequence is 14 residues long. The clonotype comes from an adult woman with latent tuberculosis. V usage is TRBV5-1 and J usage is TRBJ1-3, with D unresolved. The sample comprised CD1b-GMM tetramer-negative cells sorted from PBMCs. This CDR3 reads CASSLSGSGNTIYF. As DNA, the CDR3 is TGCGCCAGCAGCTTGTCGGGATCTGGAAACACCATATATTTT. The entire variable domain, with the rest obtained from reference TRBV5-1 and TRBJ1-3, is as follows: KAGVTQTPRYLIKTRGQQVTLSCSPISGHRSVSWYQQTPGQGLQFLFEYFSETQRNKGNFPGRFSGRQFSNSRSEMNVSTLELGDSALYLCASSLSGSGNTIYFGEGSWLTVV.